This T cell receptor (beta chain) was recovered during a study of blood T cells in healthy people across ages. Study-wide points: The authors considered diversity estimates from one million T cells to be underestimates. PBMCs that were unsorted prevented a conclusive naive versus antigen-experienced comparison.

This clonotype was counted between two and nine times. Its antigen is unidentified. It was with a sample-barcoded 5' primer and a J-beta primer mix that a second PCR of roughly 6 to 12 cycles was run. TCRdb analysed the 5' RACE reads with MiXCR anew, one entry per CDR3 protein. The sample lists about 560,000 distinct CDR3 sequences, 25% to 35% occurring once. The germline V gene has CDR1 KGHSH and CDR2 LQKENI. The junction had 3 bases not matched to a gene; V was cut back by 2 bases and J by 0 bases. This CDR3 region has 16 residues. These data were also reused for a study on T cells of mothers and their children. That paper adds: The study sampled a few healthy Caucasian mothers and their six children. The second PCR's M1S primer added sample barcodes and 2-4 random nucleotides.

This TCR came from a boy under 10 years old in good health. Specimen: blood. This rearrangement joins TRBV18 to TRBJ2-7, with 11 bases fitting TRBD1. This chain's CDR3 is CASSPTGTGGSYEQYF. The CDR3 coding sequence is TGTGCCAGCTCACCAACCGGGACAGGGGGCTCCTACGAGCAGTACTTC.